Below are 18 T cell receptor beta chains sequenced from a single sample in a study of blood T cell repertoires in COVID-19 (dated by TCRdb to between 2020 and 2021). Libraries were prepared through the immunoSEQ multiplex PCR assay. TCRdb retrieved this table from immuneACCESS and kept in-frame rearrangements only. Not all clones are present; in checked studies, unresolved V genes account for under half, and no reason is known for the remainder. In this sample the table shows over 300,000 clones, 70% to 90% of which occur a single time. 0.97% of the sample goes to the ten largest clones. The sample was PBMCs or T cells enriched from blood (not recorded which). All receptors derive from a woman in her 30s with acute COVID-19.

This clone was seen at least ten times. V is TRBV2 and J is TRBJ1-2; 7 bases match TRBD1. J lost 8 bases, V lost 7 bases, and 10 bases had no gene match. CDR3 length equals 13 residues. CDR1 is SNHLY, CDR2 FYNNEI, per germline. This CDR3 is CASTRGESYGYTF. The CDR3 DNA is TGTGCCAGCACCAGGGGGGAGAGCTACGGCTACACCTTC.

This chain uses TRBV19 with TRBJ1-1, with D uncertain. The CDR3 is made up of 12 amino acids. Germline V CDR1 and CDR2: LNHDA, SQIVND (reference sequence). Trimming removed 6 bases at V and 1 base at J, with 6 bases between. CDR3 in amino acids: CASSDWNTEAFF. In DNA form, the CDR3 reads TGTGCCAGTAGCGACTGGAACACTGAAGCTTTCTTT. The full variable domain, in which reference TRBV19 and TRBJ1-1 provide the parts outside the CDR3, is DGGITQSPKYLFRKEGQNVTLSCEQNLNHDAMYWYRQDPGQGLRLIYYSQIVNDFQKGDIAEGYSVSREKKESFPLTVTSAQKNPTAFYLCASSDWNTEAFFGQGTRLTVV.

The V and J genes are TRBV12-5 and TRBJ2-1, with D tentatively TRBD2 (5 bases). The CDR3 has 17 amino acids. With 0 bases removed from V and 5 bases from J, the gap between germline ends came to 17 bases. Germline loops: CDR1 LGHNT, CDR2 FRNRAP. CDR3 in amino acids: CASGLVTVHREDNEQFF. CDR3 bases: TGTGCTAGTGGTTTGGTAACGGTCCATCGGGAAGACAATGAGCAGTTCTTC. Complete variable domain (other parts from reference TRBV12-5 and TRBJ2-1): DARVTQTPRHKVTEMGQEVTMRCQPILGHNTVFWYRQTMMQGLELLAYFRNRAPLDDSGMPKDRFSAEMPDATLATLKIQPSEPRDSAVYFCASGLVTVHREDNEQFFGPGTRLTVL.

The chain uses TRBV4-3 and TRBJ1-6, with D possibly matching TRBD1 (6 bases). Trimming took off 3 bases at V and 10 bases at J, with 13 bases between the two ends. Looked up from germline, CDR1 is LGHNA and CDR2 is YSLEER. CDR3 size: 14 residues. The CDR3 reads CASSQSRGSSPLHF. In DNA, the CDR3 is TGCGCCAGCAGCCAGAGCAGGGGATCCTCACCCCTCCACTTT.

The chain uses TRBV7-2 and TRBJ2-7; 7 nucleotides line up with TRBD1. V shed 1 base and J 0 bases; nucleotides not matched to a gene: 3. The CDR3 extends over 15 amino acids. From germline, CDR1 is SGHTA and CDR2 FQGNSA. The CDR3 nucleotides read TGTGCCAGCAGCTTAGAAACAGGGGACTCCTACGAGCAGTACTTC. It is translated as CASSLETGDSYEQYF.

The chain uses TRBV4-1 and TRBJ2-1, with 9 bases aligning to TRBD1. Germline CDR1 and CDR2: MGHRA and YSYEKL. The length of the CDR3 is 15 residues. The V segment lost 1 base and the J segment 8 bases; nucleotides outside the gene matches: 6. Here the CDR3 reads CASSQAGQGTDEQFF. CDR3 coding DNA: TGCGCCAGCAGCCAAGCGGGACAGGGAACCGATGAGCAGTTCTTC.

The gene calls are TRBV27 and TRBJ2-7; 7 bases align to TRBD2. J gave up 1 base and V 5 bases, and 11 bases lay outside the gene matches. The germline gives CDR1 MNHEY, CDR2 SMNVEV (reference sequence). CDR3 size: 16 residues. The CDR3: CASSQLRAGVSYEQYF. In DNA form, the CDR3 reads TGTGCCAGCAGTCAATTGAGGGCGGGGGTTTCCTACGAGCAGTACTTC.

This chain links TRBV18 with TRBJ1-4; possibly TRBD1 for D (5 bases). Germline CDR1 is KGHSH and CDR2 is LQKENI. V was shortened by 3 bases and J by 7 bases, with 18 bases between the two germline ends. This CDR3 spans 16 amino acids. The CDR3: CASSPVRAGLGEKLFF. The CDR3 nucleotides read TGTGCCAGCTCACCGGTCCGTGCAGGGCTCGGTGAAAAACTGTTTTTT.

J is TRBJ1-1 and V is TRBV28; D is unclear. CDR1 MDHEN and CDR2 SYDVKM come from the germline V gene. The CDR3 length is 15 residues. The V and J ends lost 3 bases and 0 bases respectively, with 11 bases between them. The CDR3 here is CASSLFVGVNTEAFF. Written as DNA, the CDR3 is TGTGCCAGCAGTTTGTTTGTGGGCGTGAACACTGAAGCTTTCTTT. The full variable domain, rest sourced from reference TRBV28 and TRBJ1-1, is DVKVTQSSRYLVKRTGEKVFLECVQDMDHENMFWYRQDPGLGLRLIYFSYDVKMKEKGDIPEGYSVSREKKERFSLILESASTNQTSMYLCASSLFVGVNTEAFFGQGTRLTVV.

CDR3 region: CASSYSDEGVHGYTF. DNA of the CDR3: TGTGCCAGCAGTTACTCGGATGAGGGTGTACATGGCTACACCTTC. V usage is TRBV6-5 and J usage is TRBJ1-2, with D unclear. The CDR3 sequence is 15 residues long. The V gene lost 0 bases and the J gene lost 6 bases, with 14 bases spanning the gap. The germline V gene encodes CDR1 MNHEY and CDR2 SVGAGI.

This clone was seen a single time. The genes are TRBV5-1 and TRBJ1-3; D is unclear. Per the germline V gene, CDR1 is SGHRS and CDR2 is YFSETQ. The CDR3 loop spans 15 amino acids. V was pared by 4 bases and J by 0 bases, with 11 bases between. As DNA, the CDR3 is TGCGCCAGCAGCCTACCTGAAAGCTCTGGAAACACCATATATTTT. As protein: CASSLPESSGNTIYF.

In regard to this clone: Additional DNA sequences in this sample encode the identical CDR3. CDR3 coding DNA: TGTGCCTGGAGTGGGCAGGGGCTGAACTATGGCTACACCTTC. It codes for CAWSGQGLNYGYTF. The genes are TRBV30 and TRBJ1-2; D perhaps matches TRBD1 (6 bases). This CDR3 contains 14 residues. V gave up 1 base and J gave up 2 bases, with 11 bases separating them. Germline CDR1 and CDR2: GTSNPN and SVGIG (reference sequence).

J is TRBJ2-3 and V is TRBV3-1 (or the pseudogene TRBV3-2), with D unresolved. The CDR3 has 14 residues. Germline lookup yields CDR1 LGHDT and CDR2 YNNKEL (reference sequence). V was cut by 1 base and J by 2 bases, with 7 bases left in between. CDR3 nucleotide sequence: TGTGCCAGCAGCCAAGCCCTTTTCACAGATACGCAGTATTTT. This sequence encodes CASSQALFTDTQYF.

J is TRBJ1-2 and V is TRBV20-1; D possibly corresponds to TRBD1 (6 bases). Germline CDR1 is DFQATT and CDR2 is SNEGSKA (reference sequence). Deletions cut 3 bases from V and 5 bases from J, with 13 bases between. The CDR3 spans 13 residues. The CDR3 coding sequence is TGCAGTGCTAGTACAGGGCTTACTTATGGCTACACCTTC. It codes for CSASTGLTYGYTF.

This clone turned up a few times. The chain carries TRBV5-6 and TRBJ1-2, with D tentatively TRBD1 (5 bases). V was shortened by 5 bases and J by 4 bases, with 15 bases between the two germline ends. Looked up from germline, CDR1 is SGHDT and CDR2 is YYEEEE. The CDR3 consists of 14 residues. The CDR3 nucleotides read TGTGCCAGCAGTTTCCAGGGAACCGTCTATGGCTACACCTTC. Translating gives CASSFQGTVYGYTF.

Points on this clone: The sample has other DNA sequences that encode this CDR3 too. This chain connects TRBV7-3 to TRBJ1-1; D might be TRBD1 (6 bases). V lost 0 bases to trimming and J lost 3 bases, with 8 bases between them. The CDR3 is made up of 14 amino acids. Per the germline V gene, CDR1 is SGHTA and CDR2 is FQGTGA. CDR3 in DNA: TGTGCCAGCAGCTTAACAGGGGGGGACACTGAAGCTTTCTTT. Its protein product is CASSLTGGDTEAFF.

V gene TRBV5-1 combines with J gene TRBJ1-1; 7 nucleotides align to TRBD1. The V segment lost 2 bases and the J segment 5 bases; nucleotides outside the gene matches: 6. The germline CDR1 and CDR2 sequences are SGHRS and YFSETQ. The CDR3 has 14 amino acids. In nucleotides, the CDR3 is TGCGCCAGCAGCTTAAAAGGGGGCCCTACTGAAGCTTTCTTT. Protein product: CASSLKGGPTEAFF.

The V gene is TRBV4-3, the J gene TRBJ2-2; possible D gene TRBD2, 6 bases. Germline loops: CDR1 LGHNA, CDR2 YSLEER. This CDR3 is built from 17 residues. V shed 0 bases and J shed 0 bases, with 11 bases lying between them. The CDR3 DNA is TGCGCCAGCAGCCAAGATGTCGGGGGACCGAACACCGGGGAGCTGTTTTTT. It encodes CASSQDVGGPNTGELFF.